This T cell receptor (beta chain) was recovered during a study of blood T cell repertoires in COVID-19. In the original analysis: Reference gene primer amplification gave nucleated cell count estimates. Profiled with immunoSEQ multiplex PCR; TCRdb holds only in-frame clones, not every one. That table supplies the V and J calls and clone size; D and trimming were determined from the DNA. The table records approximately 200,000 clones, around 77% of them present only once. Ten or more counts support this clone. The CDR3 has 14 residues. Germline values: CDR1 MNHEY, CDR2 SMNVEV (reference sequence). The TCR originated in a man in his 60s with active or convalescent COVID-19. This chain links TRBV27 with TRBJ1-6, with a weak D call TRBD1 (5 bases). Sequencing was performed on peripheral blood. The CDR3 spells CTPWDGGNNSPLHF. The CDR3 DNA reads as TGTACCCCTTGGGACGGGGGAAATAATTCACCCCTCCACTTT.